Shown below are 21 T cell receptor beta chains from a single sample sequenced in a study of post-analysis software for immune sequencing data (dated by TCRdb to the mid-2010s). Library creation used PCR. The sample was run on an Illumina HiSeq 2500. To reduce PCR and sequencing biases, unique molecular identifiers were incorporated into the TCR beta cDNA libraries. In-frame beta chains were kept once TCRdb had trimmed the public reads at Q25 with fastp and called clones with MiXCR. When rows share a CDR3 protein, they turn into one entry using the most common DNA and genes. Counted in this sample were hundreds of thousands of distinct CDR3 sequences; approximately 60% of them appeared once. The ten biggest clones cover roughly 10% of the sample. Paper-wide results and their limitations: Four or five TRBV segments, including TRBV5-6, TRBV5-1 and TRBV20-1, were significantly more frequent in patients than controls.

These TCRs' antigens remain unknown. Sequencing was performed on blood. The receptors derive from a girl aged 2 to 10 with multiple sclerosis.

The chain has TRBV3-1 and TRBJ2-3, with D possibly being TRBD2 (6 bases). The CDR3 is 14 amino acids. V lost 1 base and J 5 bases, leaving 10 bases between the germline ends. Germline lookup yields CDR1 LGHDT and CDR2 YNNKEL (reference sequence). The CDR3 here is CASSQGLGGDTQYF. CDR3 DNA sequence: TGTGCCAGCAGCCAAGGTCTGGGGGGAGATACGCAGTATTTT.

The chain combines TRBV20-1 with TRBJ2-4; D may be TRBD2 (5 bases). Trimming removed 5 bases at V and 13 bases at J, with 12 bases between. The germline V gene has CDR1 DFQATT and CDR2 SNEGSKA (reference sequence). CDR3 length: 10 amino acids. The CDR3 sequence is CSAEGREQYF. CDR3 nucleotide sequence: TGCAGTGCTGAGGGCCGTGAGCAGTACTTC.

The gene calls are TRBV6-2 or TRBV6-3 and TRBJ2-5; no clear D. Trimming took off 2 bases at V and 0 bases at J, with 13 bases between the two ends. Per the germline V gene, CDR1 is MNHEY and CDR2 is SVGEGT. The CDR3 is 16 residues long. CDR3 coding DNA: TGTGCCAGCAGTTACGGCCGGTGGCAGAACCAAGAGACCCAGTACTTC. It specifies CASSYGRWQNQETQYF.

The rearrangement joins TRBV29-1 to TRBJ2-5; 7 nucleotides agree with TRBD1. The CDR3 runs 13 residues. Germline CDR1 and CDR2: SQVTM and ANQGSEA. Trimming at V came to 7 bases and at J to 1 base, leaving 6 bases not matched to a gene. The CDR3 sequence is CSGLRTGQETQYF. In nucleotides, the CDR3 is TGCAGCGGTCTTCGGACAGGCCAAGAGACCCAGTACTTC.

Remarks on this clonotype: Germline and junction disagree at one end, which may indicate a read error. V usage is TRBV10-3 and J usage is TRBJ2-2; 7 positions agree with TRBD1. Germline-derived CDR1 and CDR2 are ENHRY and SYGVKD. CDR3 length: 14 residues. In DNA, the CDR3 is TGTACCATCAAGAGGACAGGGAACACCGGGGAGCTGTTTTTT. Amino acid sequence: CTIKRTGNTGELFF.

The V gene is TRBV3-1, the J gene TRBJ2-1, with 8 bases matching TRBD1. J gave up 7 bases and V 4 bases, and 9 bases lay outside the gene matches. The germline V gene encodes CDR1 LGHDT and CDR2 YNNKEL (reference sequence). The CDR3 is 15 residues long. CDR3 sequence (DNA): TGTGCCAGCAGCCCTCATGCGACAGGGGATAATGAGCAGTTCTTC. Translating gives CASSPHATGDNEQFF.

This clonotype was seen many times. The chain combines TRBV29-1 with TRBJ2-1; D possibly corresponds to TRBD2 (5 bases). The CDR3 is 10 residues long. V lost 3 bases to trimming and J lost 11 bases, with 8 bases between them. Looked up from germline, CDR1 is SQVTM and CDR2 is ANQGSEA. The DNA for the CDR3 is TGCAGCGTTGAGGCTAGCAAGCAGTTCTTC. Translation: CSVEASKQFF.

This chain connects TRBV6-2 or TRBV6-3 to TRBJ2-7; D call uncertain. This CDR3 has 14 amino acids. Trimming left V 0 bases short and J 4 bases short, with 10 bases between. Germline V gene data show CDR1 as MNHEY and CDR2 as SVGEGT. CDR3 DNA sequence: TGTGCCAGCAGTTACTCGATACCCCGGTACGAGCAGTACTTC. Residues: CASSYSIPRYEQYF.

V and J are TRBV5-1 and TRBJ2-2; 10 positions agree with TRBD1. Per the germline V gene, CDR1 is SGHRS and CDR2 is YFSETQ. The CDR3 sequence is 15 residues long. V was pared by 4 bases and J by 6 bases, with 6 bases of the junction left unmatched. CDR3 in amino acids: CASSDLGQGSGELFF. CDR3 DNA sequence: TGCGCCAGCAGCGACTTGGGACAGGGGTCCGGGGAGCTGTTTTTT.

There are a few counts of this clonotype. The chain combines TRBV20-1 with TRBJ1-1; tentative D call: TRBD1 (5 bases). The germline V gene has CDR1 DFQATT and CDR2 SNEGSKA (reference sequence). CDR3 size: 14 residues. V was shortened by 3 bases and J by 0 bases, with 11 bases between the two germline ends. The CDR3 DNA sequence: TGCAGTGCTAGGGCCGGGACCGTGAACACTGAAGCTTTCTTT. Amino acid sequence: CSARAGTVNTEAFF.

CDR3 in DNA: TGCAGTGCTTGGGGAGGTAATAGCAATCAGCCCCAGCATTTT. Its protein is CSAWGGNSNQPQHF. The gene calls are TRBV20-1 and TRBJ1-5; no firm D call. Germline-derived CDR1 and CDR2 are DFQATT and SNEGSKA (reference sequence). Trimming stripped 5 bases from V and 0 bases from J, with 11 bases between. The CDR3 totals 14 residues.

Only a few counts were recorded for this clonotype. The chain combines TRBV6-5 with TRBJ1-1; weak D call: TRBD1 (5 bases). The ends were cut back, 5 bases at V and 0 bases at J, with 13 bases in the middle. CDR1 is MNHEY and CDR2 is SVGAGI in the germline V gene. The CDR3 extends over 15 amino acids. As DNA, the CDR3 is TGTGCCAGCAGTCGGAGACAGCTTATGAACACTGAAGCTTTCTTT. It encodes CASSRRQLMNTEAFF.

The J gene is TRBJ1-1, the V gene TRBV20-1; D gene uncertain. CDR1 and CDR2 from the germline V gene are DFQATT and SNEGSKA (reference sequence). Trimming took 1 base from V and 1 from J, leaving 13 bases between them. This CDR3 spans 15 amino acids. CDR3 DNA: TGCAGTGCTAGAGGGAGGACGGACCCGAACACTGAAGCTTTCTTT. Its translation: CSARGRTDPNTEAFF.

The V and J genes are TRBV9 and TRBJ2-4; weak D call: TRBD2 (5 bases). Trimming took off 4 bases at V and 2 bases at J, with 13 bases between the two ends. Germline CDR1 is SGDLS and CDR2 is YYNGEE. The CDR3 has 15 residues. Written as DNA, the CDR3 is TGTGCCAGCAGCCCCTTAGAGGGTTCCAAAAACATTCAGTACTTC. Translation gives CASSPLEGSKNIQYF.

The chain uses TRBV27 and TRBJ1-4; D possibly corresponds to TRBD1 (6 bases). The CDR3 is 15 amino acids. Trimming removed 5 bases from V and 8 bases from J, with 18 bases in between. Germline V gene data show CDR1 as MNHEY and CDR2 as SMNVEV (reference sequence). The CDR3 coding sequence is TGTGCCAGCAGTCCCACTGGGGGCTTTGGGGAAAAACTGTTTTTT. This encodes CASSPTGGFGEKLFF.

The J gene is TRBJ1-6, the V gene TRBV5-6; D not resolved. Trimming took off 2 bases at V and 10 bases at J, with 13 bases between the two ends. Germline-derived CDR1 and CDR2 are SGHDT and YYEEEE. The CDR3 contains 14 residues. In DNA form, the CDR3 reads TGTGCCAGCAGCTTCGAGCGGGGAAACTCACCCCTCCACTTT. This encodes CASSFERGNSPLHF.

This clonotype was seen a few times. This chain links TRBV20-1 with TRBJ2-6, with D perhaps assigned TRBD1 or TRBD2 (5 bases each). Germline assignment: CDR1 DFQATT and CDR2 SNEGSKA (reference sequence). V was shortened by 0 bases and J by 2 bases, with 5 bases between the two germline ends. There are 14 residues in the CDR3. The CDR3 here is CSAREGAGANVLTF. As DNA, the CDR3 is TGCAGTGCTAGAGAGGGGGCTGGGGCCAACGTCCTGACTTTC.

CDR3 bases: TGTGCCAGCAGTGATCCGGTTATGAACACTGAAGCTTTCTTT. This codes for CASSDPVMNTEAFF. This chain uses TRBV6-1 with TRBJ1-1; D call uncertain. V was shortened by 3 bases and J by 0 bases, with 8 bases between the two germline ends. Germline CDR1 reads MNHNS; CDR2 reads SASEGT. The CDR3 loop spans 14 amino acids.

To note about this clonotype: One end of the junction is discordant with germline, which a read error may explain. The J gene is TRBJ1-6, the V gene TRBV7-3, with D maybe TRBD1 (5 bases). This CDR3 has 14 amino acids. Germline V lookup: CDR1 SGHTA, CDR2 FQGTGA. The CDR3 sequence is CASSSSGRDSPPHF. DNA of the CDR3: TGTGCCAGCAGCTCATCCGGACGGGACTCACCCCCCCACTTT.

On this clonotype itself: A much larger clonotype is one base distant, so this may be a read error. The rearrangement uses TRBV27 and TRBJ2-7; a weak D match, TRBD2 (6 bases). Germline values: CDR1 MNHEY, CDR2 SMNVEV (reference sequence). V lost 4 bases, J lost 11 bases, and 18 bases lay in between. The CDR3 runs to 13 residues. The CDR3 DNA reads TGTGCCAGCAGTTCCACCGCGGCGGGACGAAAGTACTTC. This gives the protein CASSSTAAGRKYF.

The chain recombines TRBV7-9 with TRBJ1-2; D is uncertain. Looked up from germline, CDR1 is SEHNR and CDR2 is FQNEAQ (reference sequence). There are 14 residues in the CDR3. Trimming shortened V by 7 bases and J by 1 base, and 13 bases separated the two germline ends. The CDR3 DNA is TGTGCCAGCATGGCCCAGAACAATAACTATGGCTACACCTTC. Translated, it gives CASMAQNNNYGYTF.